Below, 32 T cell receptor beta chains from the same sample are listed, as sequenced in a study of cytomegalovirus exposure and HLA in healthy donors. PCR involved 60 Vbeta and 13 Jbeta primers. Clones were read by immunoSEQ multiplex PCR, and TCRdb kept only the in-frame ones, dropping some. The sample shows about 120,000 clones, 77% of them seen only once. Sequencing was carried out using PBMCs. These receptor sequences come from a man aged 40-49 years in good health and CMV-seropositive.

The CDR3 DNA reads TGTGCCAGCAGTGTAGGGAGTTCAGACTACGAGCAGTACTTC. Translating it yields CASSVGSSDYEQYF. The V gene is TRBV27, the J gene TRBJ2-5; D is perhaps TRBD2 (5 bases). The J call may not be correct, given that the DNA end is closer to TRBJ2-7. The CDR3 has 14 amino acids. Germline V CDR1 and CDR2: MNHEY, SMNVEV (reference sequence).

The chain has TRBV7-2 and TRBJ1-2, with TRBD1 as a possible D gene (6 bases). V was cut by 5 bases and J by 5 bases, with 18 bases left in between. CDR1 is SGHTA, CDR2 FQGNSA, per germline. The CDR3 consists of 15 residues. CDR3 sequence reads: CASSPQGYPGYGYTF. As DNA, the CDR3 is TGTGCCAGCAGCCCCCAGGGGTACCCGGGATATGGCTACACCTTC.

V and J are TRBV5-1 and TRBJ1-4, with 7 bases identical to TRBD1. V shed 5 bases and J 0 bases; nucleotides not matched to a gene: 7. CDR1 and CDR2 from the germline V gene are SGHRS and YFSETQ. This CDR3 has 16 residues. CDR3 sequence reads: CASRTGQTATNEKLFF. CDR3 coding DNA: TGCGCCAGCAGGACGGGACAGACCGCAACTAATGAAAAACTGTTTTTT.

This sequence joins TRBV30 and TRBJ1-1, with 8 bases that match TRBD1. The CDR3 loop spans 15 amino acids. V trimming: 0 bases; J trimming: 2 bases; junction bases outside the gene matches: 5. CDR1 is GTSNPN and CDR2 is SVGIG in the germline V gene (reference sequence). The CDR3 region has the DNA TGTGCCTGGAGTGTACGTACAGGGGGAAACACTGAAGCTTTCTTT. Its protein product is CAWSVRTGGNTEAFF.

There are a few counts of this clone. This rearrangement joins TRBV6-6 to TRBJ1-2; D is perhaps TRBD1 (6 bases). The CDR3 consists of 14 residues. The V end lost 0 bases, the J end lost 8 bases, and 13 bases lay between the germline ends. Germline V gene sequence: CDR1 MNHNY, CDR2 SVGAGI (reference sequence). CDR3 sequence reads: CASSYSRTARGYTF. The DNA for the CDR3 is TGTGCCAGCAGTTACTCCCGGACAGCCCGAGGCTACACCTTC.

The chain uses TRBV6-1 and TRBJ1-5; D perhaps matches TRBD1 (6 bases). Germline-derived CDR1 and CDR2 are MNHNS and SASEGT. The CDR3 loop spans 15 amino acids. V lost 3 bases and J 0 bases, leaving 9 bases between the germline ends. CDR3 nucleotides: TGTGCCAGCAGTGAGGACAGTTATAGCAATCAGCCCCAGCATTTT. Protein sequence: CASSEDSYSNQPQHF.

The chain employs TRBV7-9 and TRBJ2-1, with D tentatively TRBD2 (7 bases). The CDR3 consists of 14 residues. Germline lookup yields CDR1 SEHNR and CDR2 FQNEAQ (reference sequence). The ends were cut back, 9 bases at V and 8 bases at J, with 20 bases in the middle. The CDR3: CARGPRGAGDEQFF. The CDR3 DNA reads TGTGCCAGAGGCCCACGGGGGGCCGGGGATGAGCAGTTCTTC.

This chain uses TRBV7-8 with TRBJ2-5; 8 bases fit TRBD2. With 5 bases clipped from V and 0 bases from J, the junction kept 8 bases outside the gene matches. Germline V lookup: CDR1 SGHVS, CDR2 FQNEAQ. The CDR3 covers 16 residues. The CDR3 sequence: CASSLSSGPYQETQYF. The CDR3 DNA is TGTGCCAGCAGCCTATCTAGCGGGCCGTACCAAGAGACCCAGTACTTC. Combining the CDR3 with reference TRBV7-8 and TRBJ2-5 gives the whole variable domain GAGVSQSPRYKVAKRGQDVALRCDPISGHVSLFWYQQALGQGPEFLTYFQNEAQLDKSGLPSDRFFAERPEGSVSTLKIQRTQQEDSAVYLCASSLSSGPYQETQYFGPGTRLLVL.

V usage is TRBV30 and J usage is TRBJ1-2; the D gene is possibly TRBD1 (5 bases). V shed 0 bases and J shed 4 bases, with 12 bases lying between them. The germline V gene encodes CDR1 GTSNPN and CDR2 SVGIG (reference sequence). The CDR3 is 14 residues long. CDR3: CAWSVVRVGYGYTF. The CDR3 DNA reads TGTGCCTGGAGTGTAGTCAGGGTAGGCTATGGCTACACCTTC.

The CDR3 sequence is CASSQDQDRKNSPLHF. CDR3 DNA sequence: TGCGCCAGCAGCCAAGATCAGGACAGGAAAAATTCACCCCTCCACTTT. The rearrangement links TRBV4-3 to TRBJ1-6, with 7 bases aligning to TRBD1. The CDR3 consists of 16 residues. The J segment lost 7 bases and the V segment lost 0 bases, leaving 6 bases of the junction unmatched. CDR1 and CDR2 from the germline V gene are LGHNA and YSLEER.

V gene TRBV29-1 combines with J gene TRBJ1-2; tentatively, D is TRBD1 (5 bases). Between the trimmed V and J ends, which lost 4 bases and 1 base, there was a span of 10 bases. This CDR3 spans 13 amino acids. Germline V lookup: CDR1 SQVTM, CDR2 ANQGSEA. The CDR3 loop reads CSVVGGDNYGYTF. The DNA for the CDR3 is TGCAGCGTTGTGGGGGGGGATAACTATGGCTACACCTTC.

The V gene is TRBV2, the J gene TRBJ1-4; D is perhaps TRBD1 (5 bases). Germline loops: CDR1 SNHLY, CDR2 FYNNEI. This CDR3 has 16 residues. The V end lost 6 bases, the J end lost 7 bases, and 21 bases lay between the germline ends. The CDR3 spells CASRARQQAGREKLFF. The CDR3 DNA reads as TGTGCCAGCAGGGCAAGACAGCAAGCGGGGCGTGAAAAACTGTTTTTT.

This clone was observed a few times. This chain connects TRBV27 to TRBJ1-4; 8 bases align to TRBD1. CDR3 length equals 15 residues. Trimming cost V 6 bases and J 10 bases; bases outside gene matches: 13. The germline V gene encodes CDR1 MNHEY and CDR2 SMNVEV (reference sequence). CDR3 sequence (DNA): TGTGCCAGCAGCTCCCTTTCCCACAGGGGGGGAAAACTGTTTTTT. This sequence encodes CASSSLSHRGGKLFF.

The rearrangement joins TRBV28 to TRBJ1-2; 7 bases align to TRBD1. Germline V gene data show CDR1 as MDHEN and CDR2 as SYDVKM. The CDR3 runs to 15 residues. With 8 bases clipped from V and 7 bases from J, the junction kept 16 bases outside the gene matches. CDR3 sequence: CASARVSGQRSGYTF. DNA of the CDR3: TGTGCCAGCGCTCGGGTCTCGGGACAGAGGTCTGGCTACACCTTC.

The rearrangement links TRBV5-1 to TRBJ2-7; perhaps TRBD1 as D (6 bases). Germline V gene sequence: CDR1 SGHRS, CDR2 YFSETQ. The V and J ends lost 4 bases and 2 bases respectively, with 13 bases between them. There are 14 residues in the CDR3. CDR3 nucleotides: TGCGCCAGCAGCGGTAACAGGGTCCCCTACGAGCAGTACTTC. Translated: CASSGNRVPYEQYF.

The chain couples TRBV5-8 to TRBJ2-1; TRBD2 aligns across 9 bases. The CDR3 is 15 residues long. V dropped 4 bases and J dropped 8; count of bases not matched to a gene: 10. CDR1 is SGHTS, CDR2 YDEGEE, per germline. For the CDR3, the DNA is TGTGCCAGCAGCATAATACCGGGACTAGCTGATGAGCAGTTCTTC. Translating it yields CASSIIPGLADEQFF.

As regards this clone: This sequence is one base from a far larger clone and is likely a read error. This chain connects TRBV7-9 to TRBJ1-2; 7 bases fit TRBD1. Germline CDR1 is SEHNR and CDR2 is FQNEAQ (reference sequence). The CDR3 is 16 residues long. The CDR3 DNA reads TGTTCCAGCAGCCCCCTGACAGGGCAACTTAACTATGGCTACACCTTC. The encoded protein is CSSSPLTGQLNYGYTF.

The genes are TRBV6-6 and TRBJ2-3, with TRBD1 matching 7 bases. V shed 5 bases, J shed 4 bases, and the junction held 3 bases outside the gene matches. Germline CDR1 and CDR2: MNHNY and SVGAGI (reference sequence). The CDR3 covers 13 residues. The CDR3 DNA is TGTGCCAGCAGTCGCGGACAGGCAGATACGCAGTATTTT. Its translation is CASSRGQADTQYF.

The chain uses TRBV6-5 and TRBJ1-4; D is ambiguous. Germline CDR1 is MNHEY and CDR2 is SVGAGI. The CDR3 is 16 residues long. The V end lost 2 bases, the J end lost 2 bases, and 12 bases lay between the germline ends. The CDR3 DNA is TGTGCCAGCAGTTACCAGGCCCAGTGGACTAATGAAAAACTGTTTTTT. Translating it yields CASSYQAQWTNEKLFF.

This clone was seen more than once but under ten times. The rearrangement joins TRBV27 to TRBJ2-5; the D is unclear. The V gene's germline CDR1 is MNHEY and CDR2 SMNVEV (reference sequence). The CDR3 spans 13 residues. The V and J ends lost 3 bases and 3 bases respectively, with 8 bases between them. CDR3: CASSFTEEETQYF. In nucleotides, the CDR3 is TGTGCCAGCAGTTTCACCGAGGAAGAGACCCAGTACTTC.

CDR3 loop: CASSYSTSTNYGYTF. Written as DNA, the CDR3 is TGTGCCAGCAGCTACTCGACAAGTACTAACTATGGCTACACCTTC. J is TRBJ1-2 and V is TRBV7-2; no clear D. This CDR3 is 15 amino acids long. V lost 4 bases and J lost 0, with 12 bases in between. Germline V gene sequence: CDR1 SGHTA, CDR2 FQGNSA.

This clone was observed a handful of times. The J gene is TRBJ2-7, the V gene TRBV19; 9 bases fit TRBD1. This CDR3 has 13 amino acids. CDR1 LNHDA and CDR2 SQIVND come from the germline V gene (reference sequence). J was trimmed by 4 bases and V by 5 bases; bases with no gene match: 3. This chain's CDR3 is CASSRTGEYEQYF. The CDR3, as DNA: TGTGCCAGTAGTCGGACAGGGGAATACGAGCAGTACTTC.

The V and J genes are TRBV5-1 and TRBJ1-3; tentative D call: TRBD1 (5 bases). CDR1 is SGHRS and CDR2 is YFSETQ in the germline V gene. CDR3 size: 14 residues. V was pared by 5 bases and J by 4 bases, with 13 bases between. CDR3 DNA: TGCGCCAGCAGGAAGATCACAGGAGGAAACACCATATATTTT. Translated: CASRKITGGNTIYF.

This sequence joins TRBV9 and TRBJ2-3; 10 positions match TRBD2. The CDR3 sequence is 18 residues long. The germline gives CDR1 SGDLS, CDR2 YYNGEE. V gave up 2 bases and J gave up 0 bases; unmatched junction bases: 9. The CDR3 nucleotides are TGTGCCAGCAGCGTGGGACTAGCGAAAGGCCTCAGCACAGATACGCAGTATTTT. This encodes CASSVGLAKGLSTDTQYF.

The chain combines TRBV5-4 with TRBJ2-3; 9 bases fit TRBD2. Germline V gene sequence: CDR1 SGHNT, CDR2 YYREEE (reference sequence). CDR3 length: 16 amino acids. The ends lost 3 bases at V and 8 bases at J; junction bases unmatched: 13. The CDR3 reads CASSSSVAGAGGTQYF. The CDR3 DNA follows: TGTGCCAGCAGCTCCTCGGTAGCGGGGGCGGGGGGTACGCAGTATTTT.

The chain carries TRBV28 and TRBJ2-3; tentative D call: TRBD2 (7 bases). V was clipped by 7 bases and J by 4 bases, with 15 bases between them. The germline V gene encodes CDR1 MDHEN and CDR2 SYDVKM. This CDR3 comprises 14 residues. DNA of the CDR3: TGTGCCAGCATTGCGGGGGCCCTTCCAGATACGCAGTATTTT. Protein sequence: CASIAGALPDTQYF.

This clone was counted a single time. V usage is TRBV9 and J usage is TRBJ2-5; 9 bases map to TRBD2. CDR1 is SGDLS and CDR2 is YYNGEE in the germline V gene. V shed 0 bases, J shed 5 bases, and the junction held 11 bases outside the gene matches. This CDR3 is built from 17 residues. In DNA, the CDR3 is TGTGCCAGCAGCGTAGCGAGCGGGGGGCCCCGCGGGGAGACCCAGTACTTC. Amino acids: CASSVASGGPRGETQYF.

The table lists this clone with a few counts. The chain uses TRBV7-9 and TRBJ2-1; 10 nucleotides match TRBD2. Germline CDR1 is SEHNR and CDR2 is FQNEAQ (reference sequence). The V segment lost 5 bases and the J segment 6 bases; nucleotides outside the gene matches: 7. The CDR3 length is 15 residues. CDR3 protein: CASSGAGGRFNEQFF. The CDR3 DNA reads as TGTGCCAGCAGCGGAGCGGGGGGGCGCTTCAATGAGCAGTTCTTC.

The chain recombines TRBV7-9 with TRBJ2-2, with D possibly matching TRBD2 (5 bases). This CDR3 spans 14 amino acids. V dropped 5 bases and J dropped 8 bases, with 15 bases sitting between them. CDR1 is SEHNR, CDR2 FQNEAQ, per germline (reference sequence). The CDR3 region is CASSESGSLGELFF. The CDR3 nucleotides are TGTGCCAGCAGCGAGTCGGGGTCCCTAGGGGAGCTGTTTTTT.

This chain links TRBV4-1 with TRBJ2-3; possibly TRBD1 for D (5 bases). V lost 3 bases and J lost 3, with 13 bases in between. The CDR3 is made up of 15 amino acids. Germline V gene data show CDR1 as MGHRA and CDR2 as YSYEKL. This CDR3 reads CASSHQTEMTDTQYF. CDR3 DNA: TGCGCCAGCAGCCACCAGACAGAAATGACAGATACGCAGTATTTT.

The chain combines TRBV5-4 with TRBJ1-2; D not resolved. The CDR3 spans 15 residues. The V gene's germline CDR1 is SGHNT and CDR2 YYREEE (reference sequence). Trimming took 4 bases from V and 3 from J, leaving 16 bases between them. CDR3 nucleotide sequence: TGTGCCAGCAGCACGAATAACCTTGGGCACTATGGCTACACCTTC. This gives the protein CASSTNNLGHYGYTF. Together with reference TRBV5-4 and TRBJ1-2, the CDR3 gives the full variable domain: ETGVTQSPTHLIKTRGQQVTLRCSSQSGHNTVSWYQQALGQGPQFIFQYYREEENGRGNFPPRFSGLQFPNYSSELNVNALELDDSALYLCASSTNNLGHYGYTFGSGTRLTVV.

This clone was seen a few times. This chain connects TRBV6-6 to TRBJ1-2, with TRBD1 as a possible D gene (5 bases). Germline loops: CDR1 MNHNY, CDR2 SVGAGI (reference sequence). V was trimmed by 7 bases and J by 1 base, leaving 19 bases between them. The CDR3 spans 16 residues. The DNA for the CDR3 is TGTGCCAGCATCTTCACCGCGGGACGTTATAACTATGGCTACACCTTC. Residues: CASIFTAGRYNYGYTF.